This T cell receptor beta chain is drawn from a study of CD8 T cells in Susac syndrome. V lost 9 bases and J lost 3; bases outside the gene matches: 5. Germline lookup yields CDR1 SEHNR and CDR2 FQNEAQ (reference sequence). The CDR3 sequence is 13 residues long. cDNA came from about 0.46 to 1 ug RNA primed by random hexamers. TCRdb itself ran the immunoSEQ multiplex PCR reads through MiXCR, one entry per CDR3 protein. The repertoire has around 71,000 distinct CDR3 sequences, 93% of them found once; the top ten carry over 0.12%. Sequencing was carried out using CD4+ T cells from PBMCs. This sequence joins TRBV7-9 and TRBJ2-3; TRBD2 matches 8 bases. This TCR was recovered from a human donor with Susac syndrome. This chain's CDR3 is CASGERGTDTQYF. The CDR3, as DNA: TGTGCCAGTGGGGAGCGGGGGACAGATACGCAGTATTTT.